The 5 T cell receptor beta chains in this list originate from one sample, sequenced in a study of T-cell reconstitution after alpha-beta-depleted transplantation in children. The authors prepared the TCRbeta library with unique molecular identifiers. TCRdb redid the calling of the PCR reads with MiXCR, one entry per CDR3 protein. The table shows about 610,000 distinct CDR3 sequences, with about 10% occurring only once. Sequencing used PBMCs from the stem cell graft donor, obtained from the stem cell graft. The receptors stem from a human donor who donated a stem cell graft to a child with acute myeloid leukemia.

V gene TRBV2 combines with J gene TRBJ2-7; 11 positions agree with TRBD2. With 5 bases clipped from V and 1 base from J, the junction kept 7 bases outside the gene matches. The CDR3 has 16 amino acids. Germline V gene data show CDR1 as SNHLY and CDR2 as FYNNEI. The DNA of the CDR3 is TGTGCCAGCAGTCCTCTTAGCGGGAGGGCTTCCTACGAGCAGTACTTC. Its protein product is CASSPLSGRASYEQYF.

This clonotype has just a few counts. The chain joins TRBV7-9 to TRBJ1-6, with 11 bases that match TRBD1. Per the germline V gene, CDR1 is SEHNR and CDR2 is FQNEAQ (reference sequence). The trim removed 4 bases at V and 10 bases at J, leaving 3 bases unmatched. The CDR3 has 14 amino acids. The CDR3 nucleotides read TGTGCCAGCAGCTCGGGACAGGGGGAATCACCCCTCCACTTT. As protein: CASSSGQGESPLHF.

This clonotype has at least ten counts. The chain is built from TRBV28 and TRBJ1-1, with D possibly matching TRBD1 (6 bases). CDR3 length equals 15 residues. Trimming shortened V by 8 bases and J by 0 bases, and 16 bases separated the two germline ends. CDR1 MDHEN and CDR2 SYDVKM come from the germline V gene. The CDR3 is CASPPGGFMNTEAFF. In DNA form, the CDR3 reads TGTGCCAGCCCCCCGGGGGGCTTTATGAACACTGAAGCTTTCTTT.

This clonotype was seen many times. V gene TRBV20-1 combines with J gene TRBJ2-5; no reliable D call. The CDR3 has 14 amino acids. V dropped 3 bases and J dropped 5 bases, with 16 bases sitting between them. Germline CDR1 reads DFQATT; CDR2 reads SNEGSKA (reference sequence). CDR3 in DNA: TGCAGTGCTAGTTTGGCCCGGGTGGGGGAGACCCAGTACTTC. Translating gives CSASLARVGETQYF.

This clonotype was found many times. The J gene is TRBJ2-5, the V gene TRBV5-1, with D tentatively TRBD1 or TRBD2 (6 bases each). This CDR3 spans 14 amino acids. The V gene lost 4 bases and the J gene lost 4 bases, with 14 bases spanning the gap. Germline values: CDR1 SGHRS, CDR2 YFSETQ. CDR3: CASSREGGRETQYF. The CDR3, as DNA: TGCGCCAGCAGCCGTGAGGGGGGCAGAGAGACCCAGTACTTC. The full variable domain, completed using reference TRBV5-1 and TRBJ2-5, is KAGVTQTPRYLIKTRGQQVTLSCSPISGHRSVSWYQQTPGQGLQFLFEYFSETQRNKGNFPGRFSGRQFSNSRSEMNVSTLELGDSALYLCASSREGGRETQYFGPGTRLLVL.